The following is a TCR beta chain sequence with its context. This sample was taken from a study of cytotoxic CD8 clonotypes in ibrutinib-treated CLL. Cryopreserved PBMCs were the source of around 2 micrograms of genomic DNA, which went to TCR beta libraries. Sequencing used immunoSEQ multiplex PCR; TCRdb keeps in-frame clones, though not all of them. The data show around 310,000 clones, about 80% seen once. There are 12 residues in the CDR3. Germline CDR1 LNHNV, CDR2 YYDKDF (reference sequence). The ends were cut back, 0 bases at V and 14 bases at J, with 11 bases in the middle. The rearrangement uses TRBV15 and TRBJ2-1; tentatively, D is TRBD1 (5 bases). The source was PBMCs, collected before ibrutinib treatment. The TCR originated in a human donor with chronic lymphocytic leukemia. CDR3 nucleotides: TGTGCCACCAGCAGAGATGGGGCAAGCGAGTTCTTC. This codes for CATSRDGASEFF.